This T cell receptor (beta chain) was recovered during a study of blood T cell repertoires in COVID-19. After removal of 6 bases from V and 3 bases from J, the junction contained 3 bases not matched to a gene. This CDR3 has 13 amino acids. Authors' methods: The authors estimated nucleated cell counts from reference gene primer amplification. Using immunoSEQ multiplex PCR, the repertoire was profiled, and TCRdb retains in-frame clones only, with some absent. The D gene and trimming were derived from the DNA, and the V and J assignments and clone size from that table. The table has fewer than 500,000 clones, roughly nine tenths seen once; the top ten hold 1.1%. Cohort allocation depended upon clinical history that participants reported. For recovered donors of Cohort 3, there were two negative PCRs, clearance, or symptom resolution.

This chain joins TRBV12-3 or TRBV12-4 and TRBJ2-7, with TRBD1 matching over 9 bases. The sample was PBMCs or T cells enriched from blood (not recorded which). The receptor was isolated from a man aged 30 to 45 who had recovered from COVID-19. The CDR3 spells CASSPDRGYEQYF. CDR3 DNA sequence: TGTGCCAGCAGCCCGGACAGGGGCTACGAGCAGTACTTC.